This is a list of T cell receptor beta chains from one sample in a study of blood T cell repertoires in COVID-19. The data were produced by immunoSEQ multiplex PCR, yet TCRdb's version contains in-frame clones alone and is incomplete. Of 250,000 to 300,000 clones detected, about 88% appear once; the ten largest clones hold about 3.5%. The sequenced material came from peripheral blood. The source is a man aged 18 to 30 with active or convalescent COVID-19. The CDR3 runs from the conserved cysteine through the conserved F or W. D genes are given only for firm matches. Clone size appears in some rows only: once, few, many, or a class for an expanded clone.

TRBV3-1/TRBV3-2	TRBJ1-4	.	TRBD1	CASSLGQDEKLFF	TGTGCCAGCAGCCTCGGACAGGATGAAAAACTGTTTTTT
TRBV5-5	TRBJ2-7	.	.	CASSLAGLLDEQYF	TGTGCCAGCAGCTTGGCAGGTCTCTTGGACGAGCAGTACTTC
TRBV29-1	TRBJ2-7	once	TRBD2	CSVVDRLAGAKDKSYEQYF	TGCAGCGTGGTCGATAGACTAGCGGGGGCTAAAGACAAATCCTACGAGCAGTACTTC
TRBV14	TRBJ2-1	.	.	CASSQVALPDYNEQFF	TGTGCCAGCAGCCAAGTAGCCTTGCCTGACTACAATGAGCAGTTCTTC
TRBV13	TRBJ1-2	few	.	CASSSGLAYGYTF	TGTGCCAGCAGCTCCGGACTGGCCTATGGCTACACCTTC
TRBV7-3	TRBJ1-6	.	TRBD1	CASRTGTGNSPLHF	TGTGCCAGCAGAACCGGGACAGGGAATTCACCCCTCCACTTT
TRBV3-1/TRBV3-2	TRBJ2-1	.	TRBD1	CASSQGTGGSYNEQFF	TGTGCCAGCAGCCAGGGGACAGGTGGCTCCTACAATGAGCAGTTCTTC
TRBV4-3	TRBJ2-7	once	.	CASSQVRTTTYEQYF	TGCGCCAGCAGCCAAGTCAGGACAACGACCTACGAGCAGTACTTC
TRBV7-9	TRBJ1-6	once	.	CASSYGSAGNSPLHF	TGTGCCAGCAGCTACGGGAGCGCGGGGAATTCACCCCTCCACTTT
TRBV3-1/TRBV3-2	TRBJ2-1	once	TRBD2	CASSRDSGGNEQFF	TGTGCCAGCAGCCGGGATAGCGGGGGCAATGAGCAGTTCTTC
TRBV7-9	TRBJ1-1	.	.	CASSYSHRGEAFF	TGTGCCAGCAGCTACTCCCACCGGGGTGAAGCTTTCTTT
TRBV11-2	TRBJ2-7	.	.	CASSLNRDLYEQYF	TGTGCCAGCAGCTTGAACAGGGACCTATACGAGCAGTACTTC
TRBV14	TRBJ2-7	.	.	CASSPGHYEQYF	TGTGCCAGCAGCCCGGGACATTACGAGCAGTACTTC
TRBV5-6	TRBJ1-4	.	.	CASSFRQANEKLFF	TGTGCCAGCAGCTTCCGACAGGCTAATGAAAAACTGTTTTTT
TRBV11-2	TRBJ1-6	.	.	CASSLDLGAPNSPLHF	TGTGCCAGCAGCTTAGATTTGGGGGCCCCGAATTCACCCCTCCACTTT
TRBV6-1	TRBJ1-1	once	.	CASSEGWETTEAFF	TGTGCCAGCAGTGAAGGTTGGGAGACCACTGAAGCTTTCTTT
TRBV13	TRBJ1-1	.	TRBD1	CASSLDRGSTEAFF	TGTGCCAGCAGCTTAGACAGGGGAAGCACTGAAGCTTTCTTT
TRBV4-1	TRBJ2-7	.	.	CASSQVEANSYEQYF	TGCGCCAGCAGCCAAGTGGAGGCTAACTCCTACGAGCAGTACTTC
TRBV20-1	TRBJ2-1	.	TRBD2	CSASGLAGYNEQFF	TGCAGTGCTAGTGGACTAGCGGGCTACAATGAGCAGTTCTTC
TRBV4-3	TRBJ1-2	.	.	CASSQDVPGWDGYTF	TGCGCCAGCAGCCAAGATGTGCCAGGGTGGGATGGCTACACCTTC
TRBV6-5	TRBJ1-3	.	.	CASSYSIPRGNTIYF	TGTGCCAGCAGTTACTCGATCCCCAGGGGAAACACCATATATTTT
TRBV18	TRBJ1-1	.	TRBD1	CASSPTGLNTEAFF	TGTGCCAGCTCTCCGACAGGGCTGAACACTGAAGCTTTCTTT
TRBV3-1/TRBV3-2	TRBJ2-1	once	.	CASSQSFSGPEKDEQFF	TGTGCCAGCAGCCAATCCTTTAGCGGTCCAGAGAAGGATGAGCAGTTCTTC
TRBV19	TRBJ1-1	.	TRBD1	CASITGGSSTEAFF	TGTGCCAGTATCACAGGGGGCAGTAGCACTGAAGCTTTCTTT
TRBV2	TRBJ2-7	.	TRBD2	CASSEGLAGYEQYF	TGTGCCAGCAGTGAAGGACTAGCGGGGTACGAGCAGTACTTC
TRBV5-1	TRBJ2-5	.	TRBD1	CASSLRSGGAETQYF	TGCGCCAGCAGCTTGCGGTCAGGGGGCGCAGAGACCCAGTACTTC
TRBV5-1	TRBJ1-5	.	TRBD1	CASSLGDRGRQPQHF	TGCGCCAGCAGCTTGGGGGACAGGGGGCGTCAGCCCCAGCATTTT
TRBV18	TRBJ1-2	.	TRBD1	CASSFGTGSGYTF	TGTGCCAGCTCATTCGGGACAGGGAGTGGCTACACCTTC
TRBV27	TRBJ1-3	.	.	CASSSTVAGNTIYF	TGTGCCAGCAGTTCCACAGTAGCTGGAAACACCATATATTTT
TRBV12-3/TRBV12-4	TRBJ1-2	.	.	CASREGLRGYTF	TGTGCCAGCAGAGAGGGTCTAAGAGGCTACACCTTC
TRBV30	TRBJ2-1	.	TRBD2	CAWSQTSGYNEQFF	TGTGCCTGGAGTCAGACTAGCGGATACAATGAGCAGTTCTTC
TRBV5-1	TRBJ1-6	.	TRBD1	CASRDNRGANSPLHF	TGCGCCAGCAGAGATAACAGGGGAGCCAATTCACCCCTCCACTTT
TRBV2	TRBJ1-6	.	.	CASSGPLRGNSPLHF	TGTGCCAGCTCCGGACCACTAAGGGGCAATTCACCCCTCCACTTT
TRBV11-2	TRBJ1-1	.	.	CASRRVEDTEAFF	TGTGCCAGCCGGAGGGTGGAGGACACTGAAGCTTTCTTT